The present entry profiles one T cell receptor beta chain with its context. There are a few counts of this clone. The antigen this receptor binds is unknown. Within one base of it there is no much larger clone, and no base qualities were kept. The source of the sample is a study of beta chain features in type 1 diabetes (dated by TCRdb to the late 2010s). Some background on the complete study: Patients and healthy donors did not differ in mean age, gender distribution, total cell number or subset yield. A total of 107,917,701 sorted cells were examined across all samples, and RNA yield correlated strongly with the number of cells per subset. In the study, TCRB repertoires of sorted circulating CD4+ T cell subsets from recently diagnosed type 1 diabetes patients were compared with those of matched healthy donors. Regulatory and stem cell-like memory subsets were obtained from only 8 patients and about 8 healthy donors, while naive and central memory subsets were obtained from all 28 donors. What the work shows at the level of the full study, not this receptor alone: Fewer insertions and more nucleotide deletions at VDJ recombination sites were observed in patients with type 1 diabetes, implying thymic rearrangement abnormalities. In all four CD4+ subsets, TCRB CDR3 length was moderately but significantly shorter in type 1 diabetes patients. The naive, central memory and regulatory TCRB repertoires appeared to resemble one another more closely among patients than among healthy donors. Sequencing cDNA rather than genomic DNA could over-represent highly expressing activated cells, although activation and CD3 levels did not differ between groups. Only small numbers of individuals were included in the HLA sub-analyses, which left unresolved whether HLA type had any influence on TCRB rearrangement. PCR might favor shorter templates, but patient and control samples were amplified and corrected together, so any skew would affect both groups equally.

Each donor gave one peripheral blood draw, averaging roughly 120 mL, which was collected into heparinised tubes. Using a panel that included CD45RO, CCR7, CD25, CD127, CD95 and CD27, naive, central memory, regulatory and stem cell-like memory CD4+ T cells were sorted on a BD FACSAria II. Purity was above 95% for every sorted population. PBMCs were isolated immediately by Lymphoprep density gradient centrifugation and stained directly without culture. To minimize batch effects, samples were stained and sorted in pairs, one healthy donor with one patient per experiment. V and J are trimmed by 8 bases and 4 bases, and the gene matches miss 12 bases of the junction. CDR1 and CDR2 were assigned from the germline V gene (reference sequence) as LNHNV and YYDKDF. The CDR3 runs 15 amino acids, cysteine and phenylalanine included. Only CDR3 DNA remains: 45 bases, in frame from the first base. The High Capacity cDNA Reverse Transcription Kit was used to reverse transcribe all of the isolated RNA, meaning that expressed TCRB transcripts were what got sequenced. Naive, central memory and regulatory T cell samples underwent deep immunoSEQ sequencing, averaging roughly 3.3 million total reads per sample. After sorted cells were lysed in RLT buffer, RNA was extracted with DNase-treated RNeasy Micro or Mini kits, with the choice depending on cell number. To prevent cross-contamination, every cell subset was processed on its own, while patient and healthy donor samples were processed together. The immunoSEQ multiplex PCR was used to amplify TCRB sequences from cDNA, generating 87-bp fragments that spanned the CDR3 region. Amplicons were sequenced on the Illumina HiSeq platform. On the authors' methods: PCR bias was computationally corrected using synthetic template baselines, reads within Hamming distance 2 were collapsed, and singletons that could not be merged were discarded. By aligning reads against IMGT, V, D and J genes, CDR3 length, and insertions or deletions at six rearrangement sites were assigned. Within each subset, clonotype counts were normalized to sorted cell number, after which true diversity and Gini coefficients were computed with the tcR R package. The overlap coefficient, calculated on TCRB nucleotide sequences, was used to quantify repertoire sharing. Not all clones reach the TCRdb copy of this immuneACCESS table, which keeps in-frame sequences only. Checked studies attribute under half of the gap to unresolved V genes and leave the rest unexplained. V, J and clone size are those of that table, while D and trimming were read from the DNA. In this sample the table shows some 180,000 clones, about an eighth of which occur a single time. The ten largest clonotypes hold approximately 0.64% of the sample.

The source material was central memory CD4+ T cells from blood. This sequence was found in a woman between 18 and 30 years old in good health. The chain joins TRBV15 to TRBJ1-2, with 8 bases aligning to TRBD1. Read as DNA, the sequence is TGTGCCACCGGAACAGGGGGGGCTGGGATCTATGGCTACACCTTC. Translated, it gives CATGTGGAGIYGYTF.